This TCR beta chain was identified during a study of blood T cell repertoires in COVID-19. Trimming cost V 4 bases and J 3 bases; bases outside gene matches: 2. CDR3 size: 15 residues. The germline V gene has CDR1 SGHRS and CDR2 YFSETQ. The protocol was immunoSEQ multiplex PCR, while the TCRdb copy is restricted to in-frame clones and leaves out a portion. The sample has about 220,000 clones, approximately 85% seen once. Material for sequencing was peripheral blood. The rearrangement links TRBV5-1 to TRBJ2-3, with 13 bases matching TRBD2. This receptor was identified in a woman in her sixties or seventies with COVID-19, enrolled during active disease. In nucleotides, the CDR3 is TGCGCCAGCAGCGGACTAGCGGGAGCTACAGATACGCAGTATTTT. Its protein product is CASSGLAGATDTQYF.